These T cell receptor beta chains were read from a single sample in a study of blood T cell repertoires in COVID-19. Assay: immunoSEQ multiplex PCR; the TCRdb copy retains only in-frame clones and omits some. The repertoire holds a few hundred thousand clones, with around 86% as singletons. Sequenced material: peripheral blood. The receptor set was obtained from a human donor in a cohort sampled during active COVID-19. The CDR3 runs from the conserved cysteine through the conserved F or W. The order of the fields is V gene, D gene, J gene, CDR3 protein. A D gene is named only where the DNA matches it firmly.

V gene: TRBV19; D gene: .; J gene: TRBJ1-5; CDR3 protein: CASSIPTREGQPQHF
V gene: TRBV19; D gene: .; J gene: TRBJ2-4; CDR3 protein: CASSISIRGNIQYF
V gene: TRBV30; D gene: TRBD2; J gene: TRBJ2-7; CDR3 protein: CAWSQPRDGAGRRAYEQYF
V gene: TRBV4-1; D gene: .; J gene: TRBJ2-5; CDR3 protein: CASSQDSGWETQYF
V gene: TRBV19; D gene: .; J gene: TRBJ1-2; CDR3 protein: CASSIVHLSGGGYTF
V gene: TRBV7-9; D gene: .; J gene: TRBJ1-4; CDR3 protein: CASSWGNEKLFF
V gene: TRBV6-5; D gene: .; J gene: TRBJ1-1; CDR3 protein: CASSYGVRGTEAFF
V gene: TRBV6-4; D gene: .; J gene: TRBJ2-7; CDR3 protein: CASTFYEQYF
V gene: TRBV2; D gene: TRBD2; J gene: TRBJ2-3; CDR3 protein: CASREGLVVTDTQYF
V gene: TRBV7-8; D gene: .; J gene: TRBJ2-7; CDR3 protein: CASSLEAGPYEQYF
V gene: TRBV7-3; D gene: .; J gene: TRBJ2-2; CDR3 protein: CASSLGPGTGELFF
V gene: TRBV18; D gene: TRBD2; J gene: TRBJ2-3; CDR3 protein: CASFYSGGEDTQYF
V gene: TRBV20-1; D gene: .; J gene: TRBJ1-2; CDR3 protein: CSAQQDYGYTF
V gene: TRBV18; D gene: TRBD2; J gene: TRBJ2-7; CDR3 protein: CASSLRTSGSYEQYF
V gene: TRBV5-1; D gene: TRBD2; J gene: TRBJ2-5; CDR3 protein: CASSWESAGGDLISAVGRQETQYF
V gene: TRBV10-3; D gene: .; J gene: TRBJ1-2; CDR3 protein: CAISESRDGLNGYTF